The entry below describes one TCR beta chain. Antigen specificity is unknown. This entry comes from a study of post-analysis software for immune sequencing data. Study details: The study covered relapsing-remitting, secondary progressive and progressive-relapsing courses of multiple sclerosis.

The germline gives CDR1 LGHNA, CDR2 YSLEER. Trimming shortened V by 0 bases and J by 8 bases, and 13 bases separated the two germline ends. The CDR3 is 15 residues long. TCR beta cDNA libraries included unique molecular identifiers. The T cell input of about 0.85 to 10 million gave around 450,000 cDNA molecules. TCRdb reprocessed the PCR reads via MiXCR and lists one record per CDR3 protein. The repertoire holds approximately 400,000 distinct CDR3 sequences, with around a third as singletons. Broader study findings: Diversity measured as normalized Chao1 was significantly lower in multiple sclerosis patients than in controls. Patients carried 5 or 6 TRBV segments more frequently than controls did, and TRBV5-6, TRBV5-1 and TRBV20-1 were among them. Strong co-clustering by F measure was seen for same-batch samples.

The source is a girl aged 10-17 years with multiple sclerosis. The chain combines TRBV4-3 with TRBJ1-4; D is unclear. The sequencing sample was made of blood. The CDR3 region has the DNA TGCGCCAGCAGCCAAGATCAGGAGGTTCGGGAAAAACTGTTTTTT. It codes for CASSQDQEVREKLFF.